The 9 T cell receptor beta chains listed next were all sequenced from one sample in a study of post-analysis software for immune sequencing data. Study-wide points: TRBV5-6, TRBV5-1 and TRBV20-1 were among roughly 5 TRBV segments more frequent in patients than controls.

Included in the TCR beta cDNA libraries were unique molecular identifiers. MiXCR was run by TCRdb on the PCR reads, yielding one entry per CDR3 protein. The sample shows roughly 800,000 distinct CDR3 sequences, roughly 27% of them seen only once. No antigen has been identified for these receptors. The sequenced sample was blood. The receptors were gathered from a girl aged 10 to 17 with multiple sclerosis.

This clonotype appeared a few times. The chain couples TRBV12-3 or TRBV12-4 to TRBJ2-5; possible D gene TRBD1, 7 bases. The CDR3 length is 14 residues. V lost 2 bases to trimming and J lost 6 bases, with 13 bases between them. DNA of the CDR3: TGTGCCAGCAGTTTACGAGGGGGCGGGAAGACCCAGTACTTC. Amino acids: CASSLRGGGKTQYF.

CDR3 sequence (DNA): TGTGCCGCCAAGGCGAAAAAGACCCAGTACTTC. Translating it yields CAAKAKKTQYF. V gene TRBV7-7 combines with J gene TRBJ2-4; D not resolved. TRBJ2-5 matches the DNA end more closely, so the J call is doubtful. CDR3 length: 11 amino acids. Germline loops: CDR1 SSHAT, CDR2 FNYEAQ (reference sequence).

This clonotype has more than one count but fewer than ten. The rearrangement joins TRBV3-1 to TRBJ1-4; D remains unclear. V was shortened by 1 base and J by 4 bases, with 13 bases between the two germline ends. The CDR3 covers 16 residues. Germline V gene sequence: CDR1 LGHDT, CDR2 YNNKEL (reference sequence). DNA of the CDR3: TGTGCCAGCAGCCAAGCCCTAACAGAATATAATGAAAAACTGTTTTTT. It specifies CASSQALTEYNEKLFF.

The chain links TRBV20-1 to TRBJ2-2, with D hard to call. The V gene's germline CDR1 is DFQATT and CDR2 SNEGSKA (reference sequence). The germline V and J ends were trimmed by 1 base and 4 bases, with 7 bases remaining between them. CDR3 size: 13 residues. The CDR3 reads CSARGPVTGELFF. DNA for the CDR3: TGCAGTGCTAGAGGCCCCGTCACCGGGGAGCTGTTTTTT.

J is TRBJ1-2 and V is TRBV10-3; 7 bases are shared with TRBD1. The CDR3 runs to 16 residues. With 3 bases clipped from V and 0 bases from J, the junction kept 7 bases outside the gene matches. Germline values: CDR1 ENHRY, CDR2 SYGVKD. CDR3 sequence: CAISDVGQQANYGYTF. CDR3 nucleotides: TGTGCCATCAGTGACGTGGGACAGCAAGCTAACTATGGCTACACCTTC.

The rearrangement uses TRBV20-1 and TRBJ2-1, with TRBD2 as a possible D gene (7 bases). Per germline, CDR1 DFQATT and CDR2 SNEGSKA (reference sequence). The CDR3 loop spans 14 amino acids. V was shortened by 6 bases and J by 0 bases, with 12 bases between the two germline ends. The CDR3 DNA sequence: TGCAGTGCGCCGCGGGGGCTCTCCTACAATGAGCAGTTCTTC. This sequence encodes CSAPRGLSYNEQFF.

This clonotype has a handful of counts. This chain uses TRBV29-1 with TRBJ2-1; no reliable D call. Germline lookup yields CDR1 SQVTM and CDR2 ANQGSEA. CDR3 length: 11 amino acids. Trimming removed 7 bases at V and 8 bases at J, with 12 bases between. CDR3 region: CSASSVDEQFF. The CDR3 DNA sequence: TGCAGCGCCTCGTCGGTGGATGAGCAGTTCTTC.

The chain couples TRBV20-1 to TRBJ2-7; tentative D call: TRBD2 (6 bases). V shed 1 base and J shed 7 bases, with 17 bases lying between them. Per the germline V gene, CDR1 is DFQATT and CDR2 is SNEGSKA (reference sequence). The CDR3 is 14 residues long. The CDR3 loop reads CSARVGGPPREQYF. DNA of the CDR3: TGCAGTGCTAGAGTTGGAGGGCCCCCTCGGGAGCAGTACTTC.

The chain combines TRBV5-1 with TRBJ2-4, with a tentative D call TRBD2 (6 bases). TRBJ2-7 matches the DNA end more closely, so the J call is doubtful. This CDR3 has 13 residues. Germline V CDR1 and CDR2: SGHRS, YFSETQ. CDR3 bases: TGCGCCAGCAGCTTGGGCGGGACCCACGAGCAGTACTTC. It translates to CASSLGGTHEQYF.